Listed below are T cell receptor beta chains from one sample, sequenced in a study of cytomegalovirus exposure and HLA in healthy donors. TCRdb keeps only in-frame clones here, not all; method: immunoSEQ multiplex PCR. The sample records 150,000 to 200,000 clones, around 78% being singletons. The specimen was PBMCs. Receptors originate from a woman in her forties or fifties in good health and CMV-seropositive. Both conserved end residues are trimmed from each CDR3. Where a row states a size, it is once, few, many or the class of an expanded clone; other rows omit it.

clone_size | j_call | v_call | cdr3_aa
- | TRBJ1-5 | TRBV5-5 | ASSTGGTQPQH
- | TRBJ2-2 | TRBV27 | ASSLLSTPNTGELF
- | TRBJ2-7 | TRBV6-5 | ASSLLRTGGYEQY
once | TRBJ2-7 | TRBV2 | ASSDRIKPYEQY
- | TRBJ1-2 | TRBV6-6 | ATTGGAYGYT
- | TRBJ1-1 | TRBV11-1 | ASGDRDRGTEAF
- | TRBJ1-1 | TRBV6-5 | ASSYSQGMNTEAF
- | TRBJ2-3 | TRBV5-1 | ASSGIRSGGARGTDTQY
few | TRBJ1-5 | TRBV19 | ASSPSGTGIHFSNQPQH
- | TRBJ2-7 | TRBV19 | ASSTRYRSSYEQY
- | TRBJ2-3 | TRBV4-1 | ASSQMEASGGRTDTQY
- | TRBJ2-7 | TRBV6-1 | ASSLMLAEYEQY
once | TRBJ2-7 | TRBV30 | AWSIGQELHEQY
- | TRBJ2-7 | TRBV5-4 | ASSLEGAKYEQY
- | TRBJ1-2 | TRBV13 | ASSLDGNYGYT
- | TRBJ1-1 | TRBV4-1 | ASSTGQGNTEAF
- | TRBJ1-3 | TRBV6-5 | ASSYGGGPGNTIY
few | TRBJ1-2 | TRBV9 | ASSSRTGGGPNYGYT
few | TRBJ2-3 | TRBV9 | ASSVRVRDTQY
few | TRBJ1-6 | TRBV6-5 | ASSGGNSPLH
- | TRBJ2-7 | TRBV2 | ASRGLPGYEQY
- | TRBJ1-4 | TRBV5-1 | ASSRTDNEKLF
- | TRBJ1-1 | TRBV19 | ASSMWTGVTEAF
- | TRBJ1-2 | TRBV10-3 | AISVTSQEGGYGYT
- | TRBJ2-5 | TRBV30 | AWSLFFPYQETQY
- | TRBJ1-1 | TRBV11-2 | ASSLGQGAEAF
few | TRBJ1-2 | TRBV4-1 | ASSQYRGDNYGYT
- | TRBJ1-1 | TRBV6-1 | ASSEVPGQPILNTEAF
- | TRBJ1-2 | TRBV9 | ASSATPLDGYT
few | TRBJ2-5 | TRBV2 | ASNVGERETQY
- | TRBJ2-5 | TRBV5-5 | ASSFGDRTTTETQY
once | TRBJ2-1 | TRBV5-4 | ASSSPSGGATYNEQF
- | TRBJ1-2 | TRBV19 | ASREGGGYGYT
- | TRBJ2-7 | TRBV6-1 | ASRSTGYEQY
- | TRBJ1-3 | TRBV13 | ASSHRAGNTIY
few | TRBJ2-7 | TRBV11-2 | ASSLDQYGSMYEQY
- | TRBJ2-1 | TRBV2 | ASSLTVSSYNEQF
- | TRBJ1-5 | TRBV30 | AWSVRAGQPQH
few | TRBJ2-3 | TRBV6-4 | ASSDSGGGPDTQY
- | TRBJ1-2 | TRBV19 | ASSRTGGNYGYT
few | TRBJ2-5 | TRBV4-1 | ASSQSGETQY
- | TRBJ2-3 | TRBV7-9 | ASSRAFGTDTQY
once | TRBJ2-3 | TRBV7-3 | ASSPQGASTDTQY
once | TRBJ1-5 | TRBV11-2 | ASSLTGPSPQH
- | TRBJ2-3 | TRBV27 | ASSLRQGADTQY